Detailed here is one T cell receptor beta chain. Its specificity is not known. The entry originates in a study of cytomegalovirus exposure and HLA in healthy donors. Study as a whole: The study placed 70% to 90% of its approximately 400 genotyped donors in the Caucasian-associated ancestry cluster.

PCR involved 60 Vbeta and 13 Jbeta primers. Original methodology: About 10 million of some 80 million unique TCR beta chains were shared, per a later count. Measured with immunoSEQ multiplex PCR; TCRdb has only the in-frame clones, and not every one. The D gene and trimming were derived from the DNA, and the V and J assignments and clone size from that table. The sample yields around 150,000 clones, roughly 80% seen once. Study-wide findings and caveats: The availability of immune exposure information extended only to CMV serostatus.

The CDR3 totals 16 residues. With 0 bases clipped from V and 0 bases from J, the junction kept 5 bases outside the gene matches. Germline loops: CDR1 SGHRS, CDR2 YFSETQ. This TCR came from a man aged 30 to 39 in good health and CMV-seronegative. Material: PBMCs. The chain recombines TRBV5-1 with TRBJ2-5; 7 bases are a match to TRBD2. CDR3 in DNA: TGCGCCAGCAGCTTGGAGGCGACTAGCAACCAAGAGACCCAGTACTTC. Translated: CASSLEATSNQETQYF.